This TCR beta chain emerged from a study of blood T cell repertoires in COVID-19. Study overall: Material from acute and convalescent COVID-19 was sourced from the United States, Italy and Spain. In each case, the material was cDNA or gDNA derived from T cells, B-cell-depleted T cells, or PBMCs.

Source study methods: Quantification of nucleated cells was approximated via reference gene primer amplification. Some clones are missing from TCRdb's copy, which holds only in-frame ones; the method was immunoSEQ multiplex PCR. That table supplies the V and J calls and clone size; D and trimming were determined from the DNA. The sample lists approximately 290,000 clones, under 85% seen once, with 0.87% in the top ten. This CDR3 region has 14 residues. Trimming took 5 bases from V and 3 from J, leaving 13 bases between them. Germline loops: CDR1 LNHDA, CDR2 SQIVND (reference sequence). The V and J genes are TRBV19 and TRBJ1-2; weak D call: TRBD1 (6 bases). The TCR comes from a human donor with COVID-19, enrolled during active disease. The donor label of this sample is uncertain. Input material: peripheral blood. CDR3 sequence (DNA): TGTGCCAGTAGTGCCCAAGACAGGTACTATGGCTACACCTTC. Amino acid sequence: CASSAQDRYYGYTF.